Below are 8 T cell receptor beta chains sequenced from a single sample in a study of cytomegalovirus exposure and HLA in healthy donors. The study ran its PCR with 60 Vbeta and 13 Jbeta primers. Clones were sequenced by immunoSEQ multiplex PCR, and TCRdb holds only the in-frame ones, with some missing. The sample lists 150,000 to 200,000 clones; roughly 80% were seen once. What was sequenced was PBMCs. The receptors derive from a female donor in good health and CMV-seronegative.

V gene TRBV7-8 combines with J gene TRBJ1-2; a possible D gene is TRBD1 (6 bases). The CDR3 sequence is 14 residues long. V lost 5 bases and J lost 3, with 13 bases in between. Germline V lookup: CDR1 SGHVS, CDR2 FQNEAQ. The CDR3 DNA sequence: TGTGCCAGCAGCCAACCCTGGACAGACTATGGCTACACCTTC. It encodes CASSQPWTDYGYTF.

The chain is built from TRBV30 and TRBJ1-5, with 9 bases matching TRBD1. The CDR3 has 14 residues. Germline CDR1 GTSNPN, CDR2 SVGIG (reference sequence). V lost 1 base, J lost 7 bases, and 5 bases stayed unmatched. CDR3 amino acids: CAWSGDRAGQPQHF. The DNA for the CDR3 is TGTGCCTGGAGTGGGGACAGGGCCGGGCAGCCCCAGCATTTT.

This chain links TRBV6-1 with TRBJ1-6, with 10 bases aligning to TRBD1. CDR1 is MNHNS, CDR2 SASEGT, per germline. The ends lost 3 bases at V and 2 bases at J; junction bases unmatched: 1. The CDR3 spans 16 residues. CDR3 sequence reads: CASSETGGPYNSPLHF. The CDR3, as DNA: TGTGCCAGCAGTGAGACAGGGGGCCCCTATAATTCACCCCTCCACTTT.

V is TRBV11-3 and J is TRBJ2-5; possibly TRBD1 for D (6 bases). Gene TRBJ2-7 matches the end of the DNA better, so the J call may be wrong. Germline CDR1 SGHNT, CDR2 YENEEA. CDR3 length: 15 residues. CDR3: CASSKTGTSSYEQYF. CDR3 in DNA: TGTGCCAGCAGCAAGACCGGGACATCGTCCTACGAGCAGTACTTC.

The V call is TRBV2, the J call TRBJ2-5; D gene ambiguous. V was trimmed by 4 bases and J by 1 base, leaving 13 bases between them. The CDR3 is made up of 15 amino acids. CDR1 is SNHLY, CDR2 FYNNEI, per germline. The CDR3 reads CASSAAPSGQETQYF. CDR3 coding DNA: TGTGCCAGCAGTGCAGCGCCTTCCGGCCAAGAGACCCAGTACTTC.

The chain combines TRBV5-4 with TRBJ1-1; D remains ambiguous. The germline CDR1 and CDR2 sequences are SGHNT and YYREEE (reference sequence). The CDR3 consists of 13 residues. Deletions cut 4 bases from V and 7 bases from J, with 14 bases between. As DNA, the CDR3 is TGTGCCAGCAGCATCTCAGGCGAAGGTGAAGCTTTCTTT. Translation gives CASSISGEGEAFF.

The chain recombines TRBV29-1 with TRBJ2-3; maybe TRBD1 (6 bases). V lost 8 bases, J lost 0 bases, and 12 bases lay in between. This CDR3 comprises 13 residues. The germline V gene has CDR1 SQVTM and CDR2 ANQGSEA. The CDR3 region is CSTRDISTDTQYF. DNA of the CDR3: TGCAGCACGAGGGACATAAGCACAGATACGCAGTATTTT.

The chain joins TRBV19 to TRBJ2-7, with a possible D match to TRBD2 (6 bases). Trimming left V 6 bases short and J 7 bases short, with 16 bases between. The CDR3 loop spans 13 amino acids. Per germline, CDR1 LNHDA and CDR2 SQIVND (reference sequence). The CDR3 here is CASSFLEGGEQYF. In DNA, the CDR3 is TGTGCCAGTAGCTTTCTGGAGGGTGGAGAGCAGTACTTC.